This entry describes one TCR beta chain. The antigen is unknown. Trimming at V came to 4 bases and at J to 7 bases, leaving 9 bases not matched to a gene. Germline assignment: CDR1 SGHKS and CDR2 YYEKEE (reference sequence). The CDR3 covers 15 residues. At collection, donors were nominally healthy, but unrecorded immune exposures were probable. The entry originates in a study of cytomegalovirus exposure and HLA in healthy donors. Findings and limits, study-wide: A later analysis associated 15,000 to 20,000 TCR beta sequences with HLA alleles at a 0.05 false discovery rate.

60 Vbeta and 13 Jbeta primers were used in PCR. Only in-frame clones appear in the TCRdb table, and some are missing; sequencing was by immunoSEQ multiplex PCR. Among 250,000 or so clones, approximately 80% were seen once, and the ten largest hold about 8%. This TCR was sampled from an older woman in good health and CMV-seropositive. Sequenced material: PBMCs. J is TRBJ2-2 and V is TRBV5-5; 8 bases are a match to TRBD1. CDR3 amino acids: CASSHGTGVSGELFF. In DNA form, the CDR3 reads TGTGCCAGCAGCCACGGGACAGGCGTGAGCGGGGAGCTGTTTTTT.